This T cell receptor beta chain emerged from a study of human T cells and chemical hapten exposure. About the research overall: Patch tests containing 0.01% DPC, applied to the upper back, were read at 6 days.

Described time point: pre-sensitization, week 0. Noted treatment: therapeutic diphenylcyclopropenone sensitization with weekly scalp DPC. In the library, unique molecular identifiers were attached to individual cDNA molecules. TCRdb ran MiXCR on the RACE reads and lists one entry per CDR3 protein. The table records about 120,000 distinct CDR3 sequences, roughly 13% of them present only once. The study's findings and limits: PT1 expanded TCR numbers tracked positively with patch test score.

This clonotype was counted many times. The antigen remains unidentified. V was clipped by 2 bases and J by 3 bases; unmatched bases: 6. Germline V gene lookup returns CDR1 GTSNPN and CDR2 SVGIG (reference sequence). The CDR3 runs to 15 residues. The chain links TRBV30 to TRBJ2-2; 7 nucleotides agree with TRBD1. This TCR was recovered from a woman under 30 with alopecia areata. Some clones in this sample may be carry-over from other donors' samples. Sequences were derived from whole blood, sampled in connection with sensitization to the hapten diphenylcyclopropenone (DPC). CDR3 in amino acids: CAWSTRQGHTGELFF. The CDR3 DNA sequence: TGTGCCTGGAGTACCCGACAGGGTCACACCGGGGAGCTGTTTTTT.